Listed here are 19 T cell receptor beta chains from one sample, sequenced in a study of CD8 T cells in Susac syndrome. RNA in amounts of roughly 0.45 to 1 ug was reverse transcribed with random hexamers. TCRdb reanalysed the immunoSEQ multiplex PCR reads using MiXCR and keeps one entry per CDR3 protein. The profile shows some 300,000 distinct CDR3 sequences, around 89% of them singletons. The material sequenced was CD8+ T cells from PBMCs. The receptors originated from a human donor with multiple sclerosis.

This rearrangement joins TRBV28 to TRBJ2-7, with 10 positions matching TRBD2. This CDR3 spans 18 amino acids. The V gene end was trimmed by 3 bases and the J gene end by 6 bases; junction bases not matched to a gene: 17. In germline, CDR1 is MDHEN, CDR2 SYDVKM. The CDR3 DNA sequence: TGTGCCAGCAGTTTTTCGGCTAGCGGGGGAACGGCAGGGCCCGAGCAGTACTTC. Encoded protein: CASSFSASGGTAGPEQYF.

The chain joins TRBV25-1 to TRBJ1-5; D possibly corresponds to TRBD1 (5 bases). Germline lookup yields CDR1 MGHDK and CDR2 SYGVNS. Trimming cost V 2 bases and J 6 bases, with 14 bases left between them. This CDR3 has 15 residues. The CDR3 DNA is TGTGCCAGCAGTGAAGGCGGGGGAATGGGTCAGCCCCAGCATTTT. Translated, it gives CASSEGGGMGQPQHF.

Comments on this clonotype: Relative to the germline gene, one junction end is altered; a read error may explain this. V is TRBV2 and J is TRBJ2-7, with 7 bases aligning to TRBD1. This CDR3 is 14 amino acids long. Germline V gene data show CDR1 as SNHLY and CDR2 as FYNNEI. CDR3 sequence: CASREDRVPYEQYF. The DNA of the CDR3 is TGTGCCAGCAGGGAAGACAGGGTCCCATACGAGCAGTACTTC.

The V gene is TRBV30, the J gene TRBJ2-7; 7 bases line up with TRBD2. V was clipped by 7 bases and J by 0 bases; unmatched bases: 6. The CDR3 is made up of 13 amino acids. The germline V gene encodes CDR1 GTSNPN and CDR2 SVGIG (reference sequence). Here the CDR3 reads CASSWDYSYEQYF. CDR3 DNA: TGTGCCTCCTCATGGGACTACTCCTACGAGCAGTACTTC.

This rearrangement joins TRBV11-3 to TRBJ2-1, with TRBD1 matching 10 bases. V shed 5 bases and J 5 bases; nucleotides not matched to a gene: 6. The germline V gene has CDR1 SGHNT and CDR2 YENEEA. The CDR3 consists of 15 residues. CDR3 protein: CASSRAGTGDNEQFF. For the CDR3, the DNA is TGTGCCAGCAGCCGAGCTGGGACAGGGGACAATGAGCAGTTCTTC.

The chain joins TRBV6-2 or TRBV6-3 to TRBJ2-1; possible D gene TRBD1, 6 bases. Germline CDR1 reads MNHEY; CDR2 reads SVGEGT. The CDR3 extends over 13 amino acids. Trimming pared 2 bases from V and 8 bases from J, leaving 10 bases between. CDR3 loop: CASSYIRGHEQFF. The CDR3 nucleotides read TGTGCCAGCAGTTACATCAGGGGCCATGAGCAGTTCTTC.

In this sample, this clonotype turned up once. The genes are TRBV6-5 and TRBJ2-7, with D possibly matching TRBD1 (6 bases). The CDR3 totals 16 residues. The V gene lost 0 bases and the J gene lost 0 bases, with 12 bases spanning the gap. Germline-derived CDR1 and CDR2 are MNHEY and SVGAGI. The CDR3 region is CASSYSTGHNSYEQYF. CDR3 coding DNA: TGTGCCAGCAGTTACTCGACGGGACACAACTCCTACGAGCAGTACTTC.

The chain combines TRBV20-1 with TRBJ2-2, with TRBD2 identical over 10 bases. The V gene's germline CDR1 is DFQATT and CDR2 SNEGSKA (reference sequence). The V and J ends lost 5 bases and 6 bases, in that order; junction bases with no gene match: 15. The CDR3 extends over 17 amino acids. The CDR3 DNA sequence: TGCAGTGCTCGTCCCGGGACTAGCGTGGGGCTGGCCGGGGAGCTGTTTTTT. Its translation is CSARPGTSVGLAGELFF.

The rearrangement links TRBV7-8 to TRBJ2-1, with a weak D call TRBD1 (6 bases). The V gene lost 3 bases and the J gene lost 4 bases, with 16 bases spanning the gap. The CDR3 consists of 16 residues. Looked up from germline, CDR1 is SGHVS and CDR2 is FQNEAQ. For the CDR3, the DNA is TGTGCCAGCAGCTTTAGTCGACAGGCCATATACAATGAGCAGTTCTTC. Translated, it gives CASSFSRQAIYNEQFF.

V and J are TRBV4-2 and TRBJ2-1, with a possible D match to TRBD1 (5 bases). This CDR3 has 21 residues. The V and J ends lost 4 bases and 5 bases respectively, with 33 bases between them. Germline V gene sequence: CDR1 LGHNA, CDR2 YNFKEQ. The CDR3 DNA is TGTGCCAGCAGCCTATATAATCAGGGTTGGGCTCCATTCGTACAGGACAATGAGCAGTTCTTC. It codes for CASSLYNQGWAPFVQDNEQFF.

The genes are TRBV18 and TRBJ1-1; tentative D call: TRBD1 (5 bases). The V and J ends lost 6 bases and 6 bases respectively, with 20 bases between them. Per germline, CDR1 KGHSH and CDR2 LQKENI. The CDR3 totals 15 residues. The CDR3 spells CASSPSGTGKAEAFF. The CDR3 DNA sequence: TGTGCCAGCTCGCCCTCCGGGACCGGCAAGGCTGAAGCTTTCTTT.

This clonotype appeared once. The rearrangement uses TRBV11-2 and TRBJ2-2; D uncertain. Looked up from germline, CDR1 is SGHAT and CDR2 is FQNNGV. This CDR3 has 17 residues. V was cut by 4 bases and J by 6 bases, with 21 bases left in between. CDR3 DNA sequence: TGTGCCAGCAGCTCGAGTCGTCTAGAGCTTATATCCGGGGAGCTGTTTTTT. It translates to CASSSSRLELISGELFF.

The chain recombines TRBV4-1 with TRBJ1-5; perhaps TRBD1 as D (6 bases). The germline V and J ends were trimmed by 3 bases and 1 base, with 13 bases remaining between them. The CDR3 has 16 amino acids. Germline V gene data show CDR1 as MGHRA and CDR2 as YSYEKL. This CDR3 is CASSQGGGGSNQPQHF. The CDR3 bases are TGCGCCAGCAGCCAGGGGGGCGGGGGAAGCAATCAGCCCCAGCATTTT.

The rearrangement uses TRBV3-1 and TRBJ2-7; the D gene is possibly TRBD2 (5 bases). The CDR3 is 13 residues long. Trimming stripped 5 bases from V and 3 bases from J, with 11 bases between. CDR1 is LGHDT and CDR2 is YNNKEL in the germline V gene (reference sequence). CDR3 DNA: TGTGCCAGCAGCGGCCGCGGGTTCTACGAGCAGTACTTC. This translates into CASSGRGFYEQYF.

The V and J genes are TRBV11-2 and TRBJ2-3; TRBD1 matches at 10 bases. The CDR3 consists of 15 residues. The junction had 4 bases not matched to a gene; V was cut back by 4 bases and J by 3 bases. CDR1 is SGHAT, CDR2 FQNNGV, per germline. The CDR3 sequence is CASSSRQGATDTQYF. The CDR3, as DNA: TGTGCCAGCAGCTCCCGACAGGGGGCAACAGATACGCAGTATTTT. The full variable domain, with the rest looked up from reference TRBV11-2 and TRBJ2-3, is EAGVAQSPRYKIIEKRQSVAFWCNPISGHATLYWYQQILGQGPKLLIQFQNNGVVDDSQLPKDRFSAERLKGVDSTLKIQPAKLEDSAVYLCASSSRQGATDTQYFGPGTRLTVL.

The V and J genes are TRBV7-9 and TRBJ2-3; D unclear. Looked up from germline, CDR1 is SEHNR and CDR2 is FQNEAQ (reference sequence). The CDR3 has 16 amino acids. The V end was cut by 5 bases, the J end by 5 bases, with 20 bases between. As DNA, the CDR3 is TGTGCCAGCAGCCAACGAATGGGGATGGGAATAGATACGCAGTATTTT. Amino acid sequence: CASSQRMGMGIDTQYF.

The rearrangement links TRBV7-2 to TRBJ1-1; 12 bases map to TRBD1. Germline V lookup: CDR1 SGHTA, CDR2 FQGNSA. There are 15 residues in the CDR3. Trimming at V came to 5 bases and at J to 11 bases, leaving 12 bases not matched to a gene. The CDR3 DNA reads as TGTGCCAGCAGCCTAGGGGGACAGGGGGCGCTGGGGGCTTTCTTT. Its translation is CASSLGGQGALGAFF.

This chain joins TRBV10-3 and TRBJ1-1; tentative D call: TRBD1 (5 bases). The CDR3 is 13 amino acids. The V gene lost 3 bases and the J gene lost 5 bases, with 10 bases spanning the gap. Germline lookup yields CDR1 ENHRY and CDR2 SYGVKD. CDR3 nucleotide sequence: TGTGCCATCAGTGATGATTGGGGGACTGAAGCTTTCTTT. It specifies CAISDDWGTEAFF.

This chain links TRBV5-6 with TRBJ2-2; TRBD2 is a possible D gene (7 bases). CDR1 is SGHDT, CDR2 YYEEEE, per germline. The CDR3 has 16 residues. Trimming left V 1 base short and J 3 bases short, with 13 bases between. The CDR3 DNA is TGTGCCAGCAGCTTGTACAGGGAGGGTTACACCGGGGAGCTGTTTTTT. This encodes CASSLYREGYTGELFF.